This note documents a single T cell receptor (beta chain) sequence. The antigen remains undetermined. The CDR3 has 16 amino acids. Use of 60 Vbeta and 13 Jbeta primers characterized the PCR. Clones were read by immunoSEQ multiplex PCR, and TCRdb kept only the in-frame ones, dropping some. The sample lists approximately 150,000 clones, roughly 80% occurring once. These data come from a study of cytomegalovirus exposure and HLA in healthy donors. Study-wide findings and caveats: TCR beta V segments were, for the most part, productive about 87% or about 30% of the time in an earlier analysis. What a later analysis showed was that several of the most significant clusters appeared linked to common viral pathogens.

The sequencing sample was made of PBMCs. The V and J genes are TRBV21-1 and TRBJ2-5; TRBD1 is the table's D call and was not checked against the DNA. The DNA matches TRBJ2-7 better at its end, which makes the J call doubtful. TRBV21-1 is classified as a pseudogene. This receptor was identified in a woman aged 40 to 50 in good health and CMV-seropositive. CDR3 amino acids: CASSKGDRRSSYEQYF. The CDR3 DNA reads TGTGCCAGCAGCAAAGGGGACAGGAGGAGCTCCTACGAGCAGTACTTC.